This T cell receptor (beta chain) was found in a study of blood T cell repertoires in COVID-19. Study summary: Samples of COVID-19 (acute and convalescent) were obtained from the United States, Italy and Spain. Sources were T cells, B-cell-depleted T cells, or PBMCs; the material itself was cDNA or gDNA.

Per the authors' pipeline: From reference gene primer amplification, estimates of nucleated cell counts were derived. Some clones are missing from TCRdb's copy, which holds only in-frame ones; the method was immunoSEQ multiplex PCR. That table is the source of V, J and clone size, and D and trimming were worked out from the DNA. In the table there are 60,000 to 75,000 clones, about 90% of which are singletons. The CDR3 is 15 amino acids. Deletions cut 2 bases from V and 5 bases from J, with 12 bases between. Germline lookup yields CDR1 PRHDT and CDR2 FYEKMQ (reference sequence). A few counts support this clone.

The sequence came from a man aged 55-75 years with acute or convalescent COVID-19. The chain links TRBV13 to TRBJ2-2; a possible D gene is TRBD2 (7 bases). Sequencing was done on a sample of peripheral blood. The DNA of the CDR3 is TGTGCCAGCAGCTTATCGGGGGGCCAAACCGGGGAGCTGTTTTTT. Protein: CASSLSGGQTGELFF.